A selection of T cell receptor beta chains follows, all from one sample in a study of T cell responses to AZD1222 COVID-19 vaccine. Using immunoSEQ multiplex PCR, the repertoire was profiled, and TCRdb retains in-frame clones only, with some absent. The table includes nearly 55,000 clones, about 89% detected once. The specimen comprised peripheral blood, sampled 28 days after the second AZD1222 dose. These receptors came from an adult who received the AZD1222 COVID-19 vaccine. CDR3s include the opening cysteine and the closing phenylalanine or tryptophan. A D gene is named only where the DNA matches it firmly. Only part of the rows carry a size: once, few, many, or a class if the clone is expanded.

v_gene,j_gene,d_gene,abundance,CDR3nt,CDR3aa
TRBV5-1,TRBJ2-5,-,-,TGCGCCAGCAGCTCCTCCGGGGCCCAAATAGAGACCCAGTACTTC,CASSSSGAQIETQYF
TRBV7-3,TRBJ1-1,-,-,TGTGCCAGCAGTTTCAGGGTGAACACTGAAGCTTTCTTT,CASSFRVNTEAFF
TRBV5-1,TRBJ2-1,-,few,TGCGCCAGCAGCTTGGGCCTAGAGGTTCATGAGCAGTTCTTC,CASSLGLEVHEQFF
TRBV28,TRBJ1-3,-,-,TGTGCCAGCAGTTTTATAGGAAACACCATATATTTT,CASSFIGNTIYF
TRBV5-8,TRBJ2-5,TRBD1,-,TGTGCCAGCAGTTTCTCGGGGACAGGGGCGCAAAGAGAGACCCAGTACTTC,CASSFSGTGAQRETQYF
TRBV30,TRBJ2-1,TRBD2,-,TGTGCCTGGAGTCCGGAAAGCGGGATGAATGAGCAGTTCTTC,CAWSPESGMNEQFF
TRBV2,TRBJ1-2,-,-,TGTGCCACCGGGGGACGCCTGGGGAACTATGGCTACACCTTC,CATGGRLGNYGYTF
TRBV6-5,TRBJ1-1,-,-,TGTGCCAGCAGGTCCGGGACAACTGAAGCTTTCTTT,CASRSGTTEAFF
TRBV19,TRBJ1-2,TRBD1,-,TGTGCCGCACAGGGGCTAAGCTATGGCTACACCTTC,CAAQGLSYGYTF
TRBV18,TRBJ1-6,TRBD1,-,TGTGCCAGCTCACCGACACAGGGGAATTCACCCCTCCACTTT,CASSPTQGNSPLHF
TRBV7-2,TRBJ2-2,TRBD2,-,TGTGCCATTCCGGGACTAGCGGTGTCGGCTTGGACCGGGGAGCTGTTTTTT,CAIPGLAVSAWTGELFF
TRBV13,TRBJ2-1,-,-,TGTGCCAGCAGCTTAGCGGGAAGGGCGAATGAGCAGTTCTTC,CASSLAGRANEQFF
TRBV18,TRBJ2-7,TRBD2,-,TGTGCCAGCTCACCTAGCGGGGTCTACGAGCAGTACTTC,CASSPSGVYEQYF
TRBV19,TRBJ2-2,TRBD2,-,TGTGCCAGTAGTGCTATAGCGGGAGTTGAAACCGGGGAGCTGTTTTTT,CASSAIAGVETGELFF
TRBV15,TRBJ1-2,TRBD1,-,TGTGCCACCAGCAGAGGTATACAGGGGGCTCATGGCTACACCTTC,CATSRGIQGAHGYTF
TRBV4-1,TRBJ2-3,TRBD1,-,TGCGCCAGCAGCCAAGGCCGGGACAGCGGTTTCACAGATACGCAGTATTTT,CASSQGRDSGFTDTQYF
TRBV7-9,TRBJ2-1,TRBD2,few,TGTGCCAGCAGCGTAGTGGCTAGCGGGAGGTACAATGAGCAGTTCTTC,CASSVVASGRYNEQFF
TRBV5-6,TRBJ2-3,-,-,TGTGCCAGCAGCTTGGCCGACAGGAGGTCCACAGATACGCAGTATTTT,CASSLADRRSTDTQYF
TRBV13,TRBJ2-5,TRBD2,-,TGTGCCAGCAGCTTGGGCAGCGGGAGTGAGACCCAGTACTTC,CASSLGSGSETQYF
TRBV3-1/TRBV3-2,TRBJ2-2,-,-,TGTGCCAGCCGCTTCGGTGCGAACACCGGGGAGCTGTTTTTT,CASRFGANTGELFF
TRBV12-5,TRBJ2-2,TRBD2,few,TGTGCTAGTGGTTTGCCCCGAGGTAGCGGGAGGGGGAACACCGGGGAGCTGTTTTTT,CASGLPRGSGRGNTGELFF
TRBV9,TRBJ1-1,-,-,TGTGCCAGCAGCGCAGCCGAGACACCGAACACTGAAGCTTTCTTT,CASSAAETPNTEAFF
TRBV29-1,TRBJ1-1,TRBD1,-,TGCAGCGTTGTGGTTGGACAGGCTACTGAAGCTTTCTTT,CSVVVGQATEAFF
TRBV23-1,TRBJ1-1,-,-,TGCGCCAGCAGTCCCGACGACACTGAAGCTTTCTTT,CASSPDDTEAFF
TRBV30,TRBJ2-3,TRBD2,-,TGTGCCTGGAAGGGAAGCGGGACCTTCACAGATACGCAGTATTTT,CAWKGSGTFTDTQYF
TRBV5-1,TRBJ2-1,TRBD2,-,TGCGCCAGCAGCTCATACTCCGGACTAGCGGGAAATGAGCAGTTCTTC,CASSSYSGLAGNEQFF
TRBV6-1,TRBJ2-2,-,-,TGTGCCAGCAGTGAACGGGGGCAGGGGGCGAACACCGGGGAGCTGTTTTTT,CASSERGQGANTGELFF
TRBV5-1,TRBJ2-1,TRBD2,few,TGCGCCAGCGAGCCGTTTAGCGGGAGACATAATGAGCAGTTCTTC,CASEPFSGRHNEQFF
TRBV5-1,TRBJ2-1,-,once,TGCGCCAGCAGCGGGGTATCCTACAATGAGCAGTTCTTC,CASSGVSYNEQFF